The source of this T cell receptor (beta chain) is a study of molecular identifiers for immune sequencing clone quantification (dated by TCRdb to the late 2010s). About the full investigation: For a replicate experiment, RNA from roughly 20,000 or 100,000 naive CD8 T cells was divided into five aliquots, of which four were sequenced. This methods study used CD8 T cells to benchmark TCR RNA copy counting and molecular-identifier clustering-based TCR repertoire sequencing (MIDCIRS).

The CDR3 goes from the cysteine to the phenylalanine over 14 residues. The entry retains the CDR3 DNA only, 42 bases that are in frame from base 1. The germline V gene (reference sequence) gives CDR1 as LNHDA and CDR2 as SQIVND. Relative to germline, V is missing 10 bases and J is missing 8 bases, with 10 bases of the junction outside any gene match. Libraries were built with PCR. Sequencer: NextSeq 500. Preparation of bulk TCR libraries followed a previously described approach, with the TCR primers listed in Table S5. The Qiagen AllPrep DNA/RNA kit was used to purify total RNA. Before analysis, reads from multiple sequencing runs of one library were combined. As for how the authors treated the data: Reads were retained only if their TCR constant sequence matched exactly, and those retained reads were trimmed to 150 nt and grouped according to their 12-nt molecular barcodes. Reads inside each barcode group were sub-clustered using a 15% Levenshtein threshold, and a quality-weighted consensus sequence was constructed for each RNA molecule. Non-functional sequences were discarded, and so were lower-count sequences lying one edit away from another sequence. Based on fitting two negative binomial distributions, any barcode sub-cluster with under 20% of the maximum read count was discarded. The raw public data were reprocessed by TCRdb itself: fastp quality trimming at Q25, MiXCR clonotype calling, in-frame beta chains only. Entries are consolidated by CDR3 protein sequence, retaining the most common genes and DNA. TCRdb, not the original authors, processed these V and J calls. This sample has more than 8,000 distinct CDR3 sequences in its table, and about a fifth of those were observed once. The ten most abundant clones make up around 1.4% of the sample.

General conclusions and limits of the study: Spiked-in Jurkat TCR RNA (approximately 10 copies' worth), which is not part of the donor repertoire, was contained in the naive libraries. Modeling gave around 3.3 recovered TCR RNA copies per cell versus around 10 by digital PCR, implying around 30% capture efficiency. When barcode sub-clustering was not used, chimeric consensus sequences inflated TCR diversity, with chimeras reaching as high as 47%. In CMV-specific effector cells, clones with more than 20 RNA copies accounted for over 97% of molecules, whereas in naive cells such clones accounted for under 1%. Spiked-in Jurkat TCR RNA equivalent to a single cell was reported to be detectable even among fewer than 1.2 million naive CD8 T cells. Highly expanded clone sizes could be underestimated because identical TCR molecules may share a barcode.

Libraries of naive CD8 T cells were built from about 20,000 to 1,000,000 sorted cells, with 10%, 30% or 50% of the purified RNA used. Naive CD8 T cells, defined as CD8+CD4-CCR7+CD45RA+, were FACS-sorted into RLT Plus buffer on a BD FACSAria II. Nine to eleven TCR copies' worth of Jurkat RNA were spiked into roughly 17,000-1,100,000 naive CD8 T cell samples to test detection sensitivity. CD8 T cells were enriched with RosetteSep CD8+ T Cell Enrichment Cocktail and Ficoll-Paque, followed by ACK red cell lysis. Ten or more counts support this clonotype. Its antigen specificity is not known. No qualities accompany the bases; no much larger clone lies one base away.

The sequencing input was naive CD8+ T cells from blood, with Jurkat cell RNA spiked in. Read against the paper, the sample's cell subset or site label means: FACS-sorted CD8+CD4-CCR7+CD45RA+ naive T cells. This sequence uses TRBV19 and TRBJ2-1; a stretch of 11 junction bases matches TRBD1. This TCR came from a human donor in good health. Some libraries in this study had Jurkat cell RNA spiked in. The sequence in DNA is TGTGCCACCGATCGGACAGGGGGCTTCGATGAGCAGTTCTTC. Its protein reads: CATDRTGGFDEQFF. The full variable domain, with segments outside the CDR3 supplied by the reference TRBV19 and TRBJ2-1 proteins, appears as DGGITQSPKYLFRKEGQNVTLSCEQNLNHDAMYWYRQDPGQGLRLIYYSQIVNDFQKGDIAEGYSVSREKKESFPLTVTSAQKNPTAFYLCATDRTGGFDEQFFGPGTRLTVL.